What follows are 15 T cell receptor beta chains derived from one specimen sequenced in a study of blood T cell repertoires in COVID-19. The repertoire was sequenced with immunoSEQ multiplex PCR; TCRdb's copy has only in-frame clones and lacks some. The table shows 150,000 to 200,000 clones, with approximately 73% occurring only once. Source material: PBMCs or T cells enriched from blood (not recorded which). The receptors were sampled from a woman in her 50s with acute COVID-19.

The chain has TRBV5-4 and TRBJ1-2; D gene unclear. CDR1 and CDR2 from the germline V gene are SGHNT and YYREEE (reference sequence). V gave up 5 bases and J gave up 2 bases, with 13 bases separating them. The CDR3 sequence is 14 residues long. This chain's CDR3 is CASSVDSGNYGYTF. The CDR3 nucleotides are TGTGCCAGCAGTGTGGATTCAGGCAACTATGGCTACACCTTC.

V usage is TRBV10-1 and J usage is TRBJ2-5; D not certain. This CDR3 contains 14 residues. Per the germline V gene, CDR1 is WNHNN and CDR2 is SYGVQD (reference sequence). The V gene lost 0 bases and the J gene lost 2 bases, with 7 bases spanning the gap. The CDR3 region is CASSESVGQETQYF. Written as DNA, the CDR3 is TGCGCCAGCAGTGAGTCTGTCGGTCAAGAGACCCAGTACTTC.

On this clone: This sample includes further DNA sequences coding for the same CDR3. The rearrangement joins TRBV3-1 (or the pseudogene TRBV3-2) to TRBJ1-5; D gene unclear. The V and J ends lost 2 bases and 4 bases respectively, with 6 bases between them. The germline CDR1 and CDR2 sequences are LGHDT and YNNKEL (reference sequence). The CDR3 loop spans 13 amino acids. The CDR3 loop is CASSQRENQPQHF. The CDR3 coding sequence is TGTGCCAGCAGCCAAAGGGAGAATCAGCCCCAGCATTTT.

The chain joins TRBV7-2 to TRBJ1-3; tentative D call: TRBD1 (5 bases). From germline, CDR1 is SGHTA and CDR2 FQGNSA. The CDR3 contains 15 residues. The V gene lost 3 bases and the J gene lost 6 bases, with 15 bases spanning the gap. Written as DNA, the CDR3 is TGTGCCAGCAGCTTGGGGCCCGGAAGGGAAAACACCATATATTTT. It translates to CASSLGPGRENTIYF.

This clone was counted only a few times. This chain joins TRBV15 and TRBJ2-3; 7 nucleotides agree with TRBD1. This CDR3 is built from 13 residues. The trim removed 6 bases at V and 1 base at J, leaving 1 base unmatched. Germline CDR1 reads LNHNV; CDR2 reads YYDKDF (reference sequence). The CDR3 sequence: CATRGTGTDTQYF. CDR3 in DNA: TGTGCCACCAGAGGGACAGGCACAGATACGCAGTATTTT.

The V call is TRBV7-2, the J call TRBJ1-1, with no clear D. V gave up 5 bases and J gave up 7 bases, with 11 bases separating them. CDR1 is SGHTA, CDR2 FQGNSA, per germline. The CDR3 runs to 12 residues. In nucleotides, the CDR3 is TGTGCCAGCAGCCAGACAAGACATGAAGCTTTCTTT. Its translation: CASSQTRHEAFF.

The rearrangement links TRBV6-1 to TRBJ1-6, with TRBD1 as a possible D gene (5 bases). This CDR3 comprises 15 residues. V was trimmed by 2 bases and J by 9 bases, leaving 14 bases between them. Per germline, CDR1 MNHNS and CDR2 SASEGT. CDR3 coding DNA: TGTGCCAGCAGTGAAACATCCTGGGGGGGTTCACCCCTCCACTTT. This encodes CASSETSWGGSPLHF.

The gene calls are TRBV5-6 and TRBJ2-7; tentative D call: TRBD2 (5 bases). The CDR3 is 15 amino acids. Germline V gives CDR1 SGHDT, CDR2 YYEEEE. Trimming took off 0 bases at V and 2 bases at J, with 12 bases between the two ends. The chain's CDR3 is CASSLALVEAYEQYV. DNA of the CDR3: TGTGCCAGCAGCTTGGCCCTCGTGGAGGCCTACGAGCAGTACGTC.

V gene TRBV11-2 combines with J gene TRBJ1-3, with D possibly being TRBD1 (5 bases). Trimming removed 3 bases at V and 2 bases at J, with 11 bases between. This CDR3 is 15 amino acids long. CDR1 and CDR2 (germline): SGHAT, FQNNGV. CDR3 sequence reads: CASSFLDSAGNTIYF. In DNA, the CDR3 is TGTGCCAGCAGCTTTCTCGACAGTGCTGGAAACACCATATATTTT.

CDR3: CASSANRGRTGELFF. The CDR3 DNA reads as TGTGCCAGCAGCGCGAACAGGGGAAGGACCGGGGAGCTGTTTTTT. This chain uses TRBV2 with TRBJ2-2; 7 bases align to TRBD1. Germline assignment: CDR1 SNHLY and CDR2 FYNNEI. The CDR3 length is 15 residues. J gave up 5 bases and V 6 bases, and 9 bases lay outside the gene matches. The full variable domain, its missing parts supplied by reference TRBV2 and TRBJ2-2, is EPEVTQTPSHQVTQMGQEVILRCVPISNHLYFYWYRQILGQKVEFLVSFYNNEISEKSEIFDDQFSVERPDGSNFTLKIRSTKLEDSAMYFCASSANRGRTGELFFGEGSRLTVL.

The chain links TRBV19 to TRBJ2-1, with D possibly matching TRBD2 (6 bases). The CDR3 covers 14 residues. The germline V and J ends were trimmed by 6 bases and 9 bases, with 18 bases remaining between them. The germline gives CDR1 LNHDA, CDR2 SQIVND (reference sequence). The CDR3 bases are TGTGCCAGTAGCCTTCTGACTAGTAAGGCTGAGCAGTTCTTC. This encodes CASSLLTSKAEQFF. Filled out from reference TRBV19 and TRBJ2-1, the complete variable domain reads DGGITQSPKYLFRKEGQNVTLSCEQNLNHDAMYWYRQDPGQGLRLIYYSQIVNDFQKGDIAEGYSVSREKKESFPLTVTSAQKNPTAFYLCASSLLTSKAEQFFGPGTRLTVL.

This clone was seen once. This rearrangement joins TRBV4-2 to TRBJ1-1, with a tentative D call TRBD1 (5 bases). The CDR3 spans 13 residues. Trimming took 1 base from V and 6 from J, leaving 9 bases between them. In germline, CDR1 is LGHNA, CDR2 YNFKEQ. The CDR3 is CASSQVDSPEAFF. The CDR3 DNA reads as TGTGCCAGCAGCCAAGTTGACAGTCCTGAAGCTTTCTTT.

J is TRBJ2-3 and V is TRBV4-3; 7 bases match TRBD2. With V trimmed by 0 bases and J by 4 bases, 7 bases remained unmatched. Germline lookup yields CDR1 LGHNA and CDR2 YSLEER. CDR3 length equals 16 residues. The chain's CDR3 is CASSQDIGLVPDTQYF. CDR3 nucleotides: TGCGCCAGCAGCCAAGACATAGGACTAGTGCCAGATACGCAGTATTTT.

The chain joins TRBV19 to TRBJ1-1, with 7 bases that match TRBD1. V shed 5 bases and J 3 bases; nucleotides not matched to a gene: 12. The CDR3 totals 16 residues. Germline CDR1 is LNHDA and CDR2 is SQIVND (reference sequence). The CDR3 region is CASSPRRTGTYTEAFF. In DNA form, the CDR3 reads TGTGCCAGTAGTCCGCGACGGACAGGAACCTACACTGAAGCTTTCTTT.

The count of this clone is one. This sequence joins TRBV9 and TRBJ2-2; weak D call: TRBD1 (6 bases). The V end lost 0 bases, the J end lost 5 bases, and 14 bases lay between the germline ends. Germline V gene sequence: CDR1 SGDLS, CDR2 YYNGEE. The CDR3 has 16 residues. The CDR3 reads CASSVVAGVTTGELFF. The CDR3, as DNA: TGTGCCAGCAGCGTAGTTGCAGGGGTGACTACCGGGGAGCTGTTTTTT.